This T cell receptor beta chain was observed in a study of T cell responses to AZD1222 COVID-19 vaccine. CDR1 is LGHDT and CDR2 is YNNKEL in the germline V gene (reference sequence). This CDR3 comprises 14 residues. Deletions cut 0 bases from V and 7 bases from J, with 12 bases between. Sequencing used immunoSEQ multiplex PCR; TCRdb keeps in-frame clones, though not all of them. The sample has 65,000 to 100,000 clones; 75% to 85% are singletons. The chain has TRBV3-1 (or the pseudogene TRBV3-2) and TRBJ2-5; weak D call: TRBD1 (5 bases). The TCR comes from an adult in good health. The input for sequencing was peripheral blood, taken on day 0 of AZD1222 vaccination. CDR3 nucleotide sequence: TGTGCCAGCAGCCAAGAGGTCAGGGATGGGACCCAGTACTTC. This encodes CASSQEVRDGTQYF.